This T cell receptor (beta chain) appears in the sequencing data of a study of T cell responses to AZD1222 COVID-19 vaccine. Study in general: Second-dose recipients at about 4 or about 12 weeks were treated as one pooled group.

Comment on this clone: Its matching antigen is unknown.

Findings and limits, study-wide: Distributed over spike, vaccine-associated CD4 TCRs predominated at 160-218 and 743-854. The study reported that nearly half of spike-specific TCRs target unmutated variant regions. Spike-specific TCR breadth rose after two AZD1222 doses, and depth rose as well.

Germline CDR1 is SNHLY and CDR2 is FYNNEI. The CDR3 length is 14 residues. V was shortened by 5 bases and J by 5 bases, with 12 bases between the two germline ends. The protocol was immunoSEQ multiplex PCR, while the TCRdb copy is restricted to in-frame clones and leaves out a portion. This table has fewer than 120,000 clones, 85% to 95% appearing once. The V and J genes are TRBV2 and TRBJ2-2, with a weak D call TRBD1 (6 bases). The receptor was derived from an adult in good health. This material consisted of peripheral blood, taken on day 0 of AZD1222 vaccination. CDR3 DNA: TGTGCCAGCAGTATACAGGGTGGGACCGGGGAGCTGTTTTTT. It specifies CASSIQGGTGELFF.